The 12 T cell receptor beta chains below all came from one sample that was sequenced in a study of HIV-infected patients and healthy controls. Alpha and beta constant-region primers primed reverse transcription of around 500 ng RNA. Alpha and beta chain libraries were made separately by chain-specific third strand synthesis with multiplexing indices. TCRdb passed the 5' RACE reads through MiXCR, listing each CDR3 protein once. The table lists tens of thousands of distinct CDR3 sequences, more than 7.5% of them singletons, with 3.5% to 4.5% in the top ten. All unsorted peripheral T cells were captured because whole blood was used without fractionation. The source material was blood. These receptors originate from an adult in good health.

This clonotype was counted many times. The CDR3 sequence: CASRGPSNEQFF. The DNA for the CDR3 is TGTGCCAGCCGGGGGCCGTCGAATGAGCAGTTCTTC. This rearrangement joins TRBV6-6 to TRBJ2-1, with D perhaps given as TRBD1 or TRBD2 (6 bases each). CDR3 size: 12 residues. The V end lost 8 bases, the J end lost 7 bases, and 12 bases lay between the germline ends. Germline V gene data show CDR1 as MNHNY and CDR2 as SVGAGI (reference sequence).

This clonotype was observed at least ten times. The chain combines TRBV6-6 with TRBJ2-3; D remains unclear. Germline loops: CDR1 MNHNY, CDR2 SVGAGI (reference sequence). CDR3 length equals 12 residues. V was pared by 6 bases and J by 2 bases, with 6 bases between. This chain's CDR3 is CASRADTDTQYF. The CDR3 DNA is TGTGCCAGCAGGGCAGACACAGATACGCAGTATTTT.

Many counts were recorded for this clonotype. This chain joins TRBV20-1 and TRBJ1-4; D might be TRBD1 (6 bases). This CDR3 comprises 15 residues. Trimming removed 2 bases at V and 5 bases at J, with 15 bases between. From germline, CDR1 is DFQATT and CDR2 SNEGSKA (reference sequence). CDR3 DNA sequence: TGCAGTGCTAGAAACAGGGAGTTGGGAAATGAAAAACTGTTTTTT. It yields the protein CSARNRELGNEKLFF.

This clonotype was counted many times. The rearrangement uses TRBV7-7 and TRBJ2-1; D not resolved. This CDR3 region has 15 residues. V shed 5 bases and J shed 4 bases, with 15 bases lying between them. Per germline, CDR1 SSHAT and CDR2 FNYEAQ (reference sequence). The CDR3 loop is CASSPDPGEYNEQFF. The CDR3 DNA is TGTGCCAGCAGCCCCGACCCTGGGGAATACAATGAGCAGTTCTTC. Full variable domain (remainder filled in from reference TRBV7-7 and TRBJ2-1): GAGVSQSPRYKVTKRGQDVTLRCDPISSHATLYWYQQALGQGPEFLTYFNYEAQPDKSGLPSDRFSAERPEGSISTLTIQRTEQRDSAMYRCASSPDPGEYNEQFFGPGTRLTVL.

The V call is TRBV7-2, the J call TRBJ1-5, with D hard to call. The germline V gene has CDR1 SGHTA and CDR2 FQGNSA. V lost 2 bases, J lost 0 bases, and 5 bases lay in between. The CDR3 length is 14 residues. This CDR3 reads CASSLTLSNQPQHF. The CDR3 nucleotides read TGTGCCAGCAGCTTAACCCTTAGCAATCAGCCCCAGCATTTT.

The table lists this clonotype with many counts. The CDR3 DNA reads TGTGCCAGCAGCTTCCGACAGGGGAACGAGCAGTACTTC. It specifies CASSFRQGNEQYF. The gene calls are TRBV7-2 and TRBJ2-7; TRBD1 agrees at 8 bases. This CDR3 is built from 13 residues. Unmatched junction bases numbered 3, after V lost 3 bases and J lost 5 bases. In germline, CDR1 is SGHTA, CDR2 FQGNSA.

A few counts support this clonotype. The J gene is TRBJ2-1, the V gene TRBV14, with D uncertain. V lost 1 base and J lost 6, with 7 bases in between. Germline-derived CDR1 and CDR2 are SGHDN and FVKESK. The CDR3 extends over 13 amino acids. CDR3 protein: CASSQVPGNEQFF. CDR3 nucleotide sequence: TGTGCCAGCAGCCAAGTTCCCGGCAATGAGCAGTTCTTC.

This clonotype was counted a few times. J is TRBJ1-2 and V is TRBV4-1, with a tentative D call TRBD1 (6 bases). From germline, CDR1 is MGHRA and CDR2 YSYEKL. There are 16 residues in the CDR3. The V end lost 1 base, the J end lost 5 bases, and 17 bases lay between the germline ends. The chain's CDR3 is CASSQATGGGPYGYTF. Written as DNA, the CDR3 is TGCGCCAGCAGCCAAGCTACGGGTGGGGGGCCTTATGGCTACACCTTC.

There are a few counts of this clonotype. The chain joins TRBV15 to TRBJ2-5; tentatively, D is TRBD2 (5 bases). Trimming took off 0 bases at V and 5 bases at J, with 7 bases between the two ends. Germline V gene data show CDR1 as LNHNV and CDR2 as YYDKDF (reference sequence). The CDR3 covers 13 residues. CDR3 bases: TGTGCCACCAGCAGAGAGAGGGTGGAGACCCAGTACTTC. This sequence encodes CATSRERVETQYF.

This clonotype was recorded at least ten times. The chain links TRBV5-1 to TRBJ1-5; the match to TRBD1 covers 8 bases. The V gene end was trimmed by 4 bases and the J gene end by 5 bases; junction bases not matched to a gene: 8. Germline V gene sequence: CDR1 SGHRS, CDR2 YFSETQ. This CDR3 comprises 15 residues. DNA for the CDR3: TGCGCCAGCAGCCCGACCCAGGGGGCGGATCAGCCCCAGCATTTT. It translates to CASSPTQGADQPQHF.

This clonotype was found many times. V is TRBV12-3 or TRBV12-4 and J is TRBJ2-3; D may be TRBD1 or TRBD2 (5 bases each). The CDR3 runs to 13 residues. V was cut by 8 bases and J by 2 bases, with 11 bases left in between. CDR3 sequence (DNA): TGTGCCAGCCGGGACGGATCCACAGATACGCAGTATTTT. Protein: CASRDGSTDTQYF.

In its sample, this clonotype was seen many times. This sequence joins TRBV29-1 and TRBJ2-7, with 10 positions matching TRBD1. Germline V CDR1 and CDR2: SQVTM, ANQGSEA. This CDR3 spans 14 amino acids. The J segment lost 2 bases and the V segment lost 6 bases, leaving 7 bases of the junction unmatched. Here the CDR3 reads CSVGADRGTYEQYF. DNA of the CDR3: TGCAGCGTGGGGGCGGACAGGGGGACCTACGAGCAGTACTTC.